Each of the 3 T cell receptor beta chains below was sequenced from the same sample in a study of blood T cell repertoires in COVID-19 (dated by TCRdb to 2019 to 2021). To prepare the library, the immunoSEQ multiplex PCR assay was applied. Imported from immuneACCESS, the table was reduced by TCRdb to in-frame sequences with V and J called. These copies leave out some clones; in studies compared against another copy, an unresolved V gene accounts for under half, and the cause of the remainder is not known. The sample data list tens of thousands of clones, and 75% to 90% of these were observed just once. The ten top clones hold 10% to 15% of the sample. Sequencing used peripheral blood. The receptors come from a human donor in a cohort sampled during active COVID-19.

The rearrangement uses TRBV5-4 and TRBJ1-6, with D maybe TRBD1 (6 bases). Trimming left V 6 bases short and J 4 bases short, with 20 bases between. The CDR3 extends over 17 amino acids. The germline V gene encodes CDR1 SGHNT and CDR2 YYREEE (reference sequence). The CDR3 region is CASTPGAGRGYNSPLHF. The CDR3 region has the DNA TGTGCCAGCACCCCAGGGGCCGGAAGGGGTTATAATTCACCCCTCCACTTT.

The chain links TRBV11-2 to TRBJ1-1; perhaps TRBD1 as D (5 bases). The V gene lost 1 base and the J gene lost 0 bases, with 15 bases spanning the gap. Looked up from germline, CDR1 is SGHAT and CDR2 is FQNNGV. This CDR3 spans 17 amino acids. The DNA for the CDR3 is TGTGCCAGCAGCTTAGCCCTGGGAGGGGCCATGAACACTGAAGCTTTCTTT. The encoded protein is CASSLALGGAMNTEAFF.

The chain has TRBV7-9 and TRBJ2-7, with D possibly TRBD1 on 6 matching bases. V shed 4 bases and J shed 1 base, with 11 bases lying between them. Looked up from germline, CDR1 is SEHNR and CDR2 is FQNEAQ (reference sequence). CDR3 length: 14 amino acids. The CDR3 DNA sequence: TGTGCCAGCAGCTCCCAGGGGATGTCCTACGAGCAGTACTTC. As protein: CASSSQGMSYEQYF.